This T cell receptor beta chain derives from a study of CD8 T cells in Susac syndrome. Per germline, CDR1 LGHDT and CDR2 YNNKEL (reference sequence). This CDR3 region has 15 residues. After removal of 4 bases from V and 6 bases from J, the junction contained 12 bases not matched to a gene. With random hexamers, roughly 0.45 to 1 ug RNA was reverse transcribed. Across 54 Vbeta and 13 Jbeta, immunoSEQ multiplex PCR amplified TCR beta CDR3. TCRdb re-called the immunoSEQ multiplex PCR reads through MiXCR, storing one row per CDR3 protein. The sample carries some 120,000 distinct CDR3 sequences, around 96% recorded once.

Input material: CD4+ T cells from PBMCs. This rearrangement joins TRBV3-1 to TRBJ2-7, with TRBD1 matching 7 bases. This TCR was sampled from a human donor in good health. This chain's CDR3 is CASSPLRTGPTEQYF. In DNA form, the CDR3 reads TGTGCCAGCAGCCCTCTCAGGACAGGTCCTACCGAGCAGTACTTC.